Detailed here is one TCR beta chain. This entry is derived from a study of T cells in Graves' hyperthyroidism and ophthalmopathy. Study-wide background: Peripheral blood was secured at the point of initial diagnosis, before any treatment.

It was RNA transcripts that yielded the amplified TCR beta CDR3 regions. First-round RT-PCR with HTBI primers amplified the TCR CDR3 region. Each CDR3 protein gets one entry after TCRdb re-called the multiplex PCR reads with MiXCR. Here the sample spans 130,000 to 150,000 distinct CDR3 sequences, 22% being singletons. Trimming shortened V by 6 bases and J by 7 bases, and 13 bases separated the two germline ends. CDR3 length: 14 amino acids. The germline gives CDR1 MNHNS, CDR2 SASEGT. Newly diagnosed hyperthyroidism, duration under 2 months, in patients aged 18 to 65. Uncontrolled infection, other autoimmune disease, pregnancy or lactation disqualified patients from enrolment.

The specimen was blood. This TCR was recovered from a woman aged 50 to 60 with Graves' hyperthyroidism that later progressed to Graves' ophthalmopathy. The chain carries TRBV6-1 and TRBJ1-6, with D possibly matching TRBD1 (5 bases). This chain's CDR3 is CASRGGKENSPLHF. DNA for the CDR3: TGTGCCAGCAGGGGGGGGAAGGAGAATTCACCCCTCCACTTT.